What follows are 15 T cell receptor beta chains derived from one specimen sequenced in a study of T cell responses to AZD1222 COVID-19 vaccine. Measured with immunoSEQ multiplex PCR; TCRdb has only the in-frame clones, and not every one. The sample has some 170,000 clones, approximately 92% seen once. This specimen was peripheral blood, taken 28 days after the second dose of the MenACWY control vaccine. All receptors derive from an adult who received the MenACWY meningococcal vaccine as a control.

V usage is TRBV7-2 and J usage is TRBJ1-1; D possibly corresponds to TRBD1 (5 bases). The germline V gene encodes CDR1 SGHTA and CDR2 FQGNSA. The V gene lost 1 base and the J gene lost 7 bases, with 13 bases spanning the gap. CDR3 length equals 14 residues. This chain's CDR3 is CASSLVWGGDEAFF. The CDR3 nucleotides are TGTGCCAGCAGCTTAGTCTGGGGCGGTGATGAAGCTTTCTTT.

The V and J genes are TRBV29-1 and TRBJ2-7; TRBD2 aligns across 10 bases. From germline, CDR1 is SQVTM and CDR2 ANQGSEA. The CDR3 covers 13 residues. V dropped 4 bases and J dropped 6; count of bases not matched to a gene: 6. The chain's CDR3 is CSVVRSGGAEQYF. The CDR3 coding sequence is TGCAGCGTTGTGCGCAGCGGGGGGGCCGAGCAGTACTTC.

V usage is TRBV5-1 and J usage is TRBJ1-6; TRBD1 agrees at 10 bases. The CDR3 has 18 residues. Trimming took 4 bases from V and 10 from J; bases not matched to a gene: 17. Germline V gives CDR1 SGHRS, CDR2 YFSETQ. This CDR3 reads CASSLAQLRDRGGSPLHF. The CDR3 nucleotides read TGCGCCAGCAGCCTAGCTCAGTTACGGGACAGGGGTGGATCACCCCTCCACTTT.

CDR3 DNA sequence: TGTGCCAGCAGTTACGGGCCTGAAGCTTTCTTT. Encoded protein: CASSYGPEAFF. The J gene is TRBJ1-1, the V gene TRBV12-3 or TRBV12-4; D unclear. CDR3 size: 11 residues. V was clipped by 4 bases and J by 6 bases, with 6 bases between them.

This rearrangement joins TRBV6-2 or TRBV6-3 to TRBJ2-3, with a weak D call TRBD1 (6 bases). Per the germline V gene, CDR1 is MNHEY and CDR2 is SVGEGT. The CDR3 contains 17 residues. The V gene lost 2 bases and the J gene lost 2 bases, with 17 bases spanning the gap. DNA for the CDR3: TGTGCCAGCAGTTACGTCCCAGGGGAGTTTCCCACAGATACGCAGTATTTT. Its protein is CASSYVPGEFPTDTQYF.

The genes are TRBV11-2 and TRBJ1-6; the D is unclear. The CDR3 length is 14 residues. Germline-derived CDR1 and CDR2 are SGHAT and FQNNGV. The V end was cut by 6 bases, the J end by 7 bases, with 13 bases between. The CDR3 DNA is TGTGCCAGCAGTAAAGTCCGCCGGAATTCACCCCTCCACTTT. Translating it yields CASSKVRRNSPLHF.

CDR3 residues: CASSTDYTDTQYF. CDR3 nucleotides: TGTGCCAGCAGCACCGACTACACAGATACGCAGTATTTT. The V and J genes are TRBV21-1 and TRBJ2-3; TRBD2, the table's D call, lacks a check against the DNA. TRBV21-1 is a pseudogene locus. The CDR3 spans 13 residues.

V usage is TRBV3-1 (or the pseudogene TRBV3-2) and J usage is TRBJ1-3, with D hard to call. CDR1 LGHDT and CDR2 YNNKEL come from the germline V gene (reference sequence). V was clipped by 1 base and J by 2 bases, with 9 bases between them. CDR3 length: 15 residues. DNA of the CDR3: TGTGCCAGCAGCCAAGGACTGATTGCTGGAAACACCATATATTTT. Translating gives CASSQGLIAGNTIYF.

This rearrangement joins TRBV19 to TRBJ1-6; 7 bases agree with TRBD1. This CDR3 spans 15 amino acids. With 7 bases clipped from V and 6 bases from J, the junction kept 9 bases outside the gene matches. The germline V gene encodes CDR1 LNHDA and CDR2 SQIVND (reference sequence). CDR3 residues: CASTFEGASNSPLHF. As DNA, the CDR3 is TGTGCCAGTACGTTTGAGGGGGCGAGTAATTCACCCCTCCACTTT.

The table lists this clone with a count of one. The CDR3 DNA follows: TGTGCCTGGAGGCCCGGGAACACTGAAGCTTTCTTT. Translated, it gives CAWRPGNTEAFF. This rearrangement joins TRBV30 to TRBJ1-1; D gene unclear. This CDR3 comprises 12 residues. V lost 3 bases and J 1 base, leaving 6 bases between the germline ends. Per the germline V gene, CDR1 is GTSNPN and CDR2 is SVGIG (reference sequence).

The V and J genes are TRBV4-2 and TRBJ2-7; D may be TRBD2 (6 bases). Trimming cost V 4 bases and J 3 bases, with 13 bases left between them. In germline, CDR1 is LGHNA, CDR2 YNFKEQ. This CDR3 contains 14 residues. The CDR3 coding sequence is TGTGCCAGCAGCCCCGACTTGCGGGGCTACGAGCAGTACTTC. It translates to CASSPDLRGYEQYF.

The chain carries TRBV30 and TRBJ2-1, with a tentative D call TRBD2 (5 bases). Per germline, CDR1 GTSNPN and CDR2 SVGIG (reference sequence). Trimming removed 0 bases from V and 14 bases from J, with 17 bases in between. The CDR3 length is 13 residues. The CDR3 bases are TGTGCCTGGAGTGTCGGAATCCGAAAGGGAGAGTTCTTC. Its protein product is CAWSVGIRKGEFF. Based on the CDR3 plus reference TRBV30 and TRBJ2-1, the full variable domain is SQTIHQWPATLVQPVGSPLSLECTVEGTSNPNLYWYRQAAGRGLQLLFYSVGIGQISSEVPQNLSASRPQDRQFILSSKKLLLSDSGFYLCAWSVGIRKGEFFGPGTRLTVL.

The CDR3 loop is CASPQWPDEGEKLFF. Written as DNA, the CDR3 is TGCGCCAGCCCTCAATGGCCCGATGAGGGAGAAAAACTGTTTTTT. The chain is built from TRBV23-1 and TRBJ1-4; D is undetermined. TRBV23-1 is reported as an ORF; its role is uncertain. Trimming removed 8 bases at V and 8 bases at J, with 21 bases between. CDR3 length: 15 amino acids.

The chain combines TRBV7-2 with TRBJ2-3; the D gene is possibly TRBD2 (6 bases). The V and J ends lost 2 bases and 3 bases respectively, with 9 bases between them. The CDR3 totals 14 residues. The germline V gene encodes CDR1 SGHTA and CDR2 FQGNSA. CDR3 DNA: TGTGCCAGCAGCTTAAACGGGGGTACAGATACGCAGTATTTT. Protein product: CASSLNGGTDTQYF.

The V call is TRBV18, the J call TRBJ1-4; 7 bases line up with TRBD1. V lost 3 bases and J lost 8; bases outside the gene matches: 12. In germline, CDR1 is KGHSH, CDR2 LQKENI. The CDR3 totals 16 residues. CDR3 in DNA: TGTGCCAGCTCACCGGGAGATCCGACAGGGAACGAAAAACTGTTTTTT. It specifies CASSPGDPTGNEKLFF.